Listed below are T cell receptor beta chains from one sample, sequenced in a study of STAT5B mutations in CD4+ large granular lymphocyte leukemia. The method was immunoSEQ multiplex PCR; TCRdb's version includes in-frame clones alone and lacks a portion of them. The data contain about 40,000 clones, roughly 79% of them singletons. Source material: CD4+ T cells from blood buffy coats. The receptors were gathered from a human donor in good health. Each CDR3 is given with its conserved first and last residue. D genes are given only for firm matches. Size is omitted from some rows. Given values are once, few, many or a class for expanded clones.

CDR3 DNA,CDR3 protein,clone size,D gene,CDR3 length,J gene,V gene
TGTGCCAGCTCACCCCCGGGCCCCTCGGCCTATGGCTACACCTTC,CASSPPGPSAYGYTF,-,-,15,TRBJ1-2,TRBV18
TGTGCCAGCACCCCAGGGGGACAGACCTATGGCTACACCTTC,CASTPGGQTYGYTF,-,TRBD1,14,TRBJ1-2,TRBV6-5
TGTGCCAGCAGCCAAGAGAAGGGGACATTCCAAGAGACCCAGTACTTC,CASSQEKGTFQETQYF,-,-,16,TRBJ2-5,TRBV14
TGTGCCAGCTCACCAGTTGGGGAGGCTGGCTACACCTTC,CASSPVGEAGYTF,-,-,13,TRBJ1-2,TRBV18
TGTGCCAGCAGTTACTCTTTGTCGAGTCAAGAGACCCAGTACTTC,CASSYSLSSQETQYF,-,-,15,TRBJ2-5,TRBV6-6
TGTGCCTGGAGTGGCGGGGCTACACAGAACACTGAAGCTTTCTTT,CAWSGGATQNTEAFF,-,-,15,TRBJ1-1,TRBV30
TGCAGCGTCCCCAAGGTGGGAGGCGGCTACACCTTC,CSVPKVGGGYTF,few,-,12,TRBJ1-2,TRBV29-1
TGTGCCAGTAGTCTCAAAGCTACGGGGGGCCTCCATCTCGAGCAGTACTTC,CASSLKATGGLHLEQYF,once,-,17,TRBJ2-7,TRBV19
TGTGCCAGCAGCTTTGTGGCAGCACAAGAGACCCAGTACTTC,CASSFVAAQETQYF,few,-,14,TRBJ2-5,TRBV11-2
TGTGCCAGCAGCCCGGGACAGGGGGCCTACGAGCAGTACTTC,CASSPGQGAYEQYF,few,TRBD1,14,TRBJ2-7,TRBV5-4
TGTGCCAGCCGGGCTAGCGGGAGCTACGAGCAGTACTTC,CASRASGSYEQYF,-,TRBD2,13,TRBJ2-7,TRBV7-2
TGCGCCAGCAGCTCGGACAGTCGTGGCTACACCTTC,CASSSDSRGYTF,-,-,12,TRBJ1-2,TRBV5-1
TGCAGCGTTGAAGATCGACAGGGGGCCGGTGGAAACACCATATATTTT,CSVEDRQGAGGNTIYF,few,TRBD1,16,TRBJ1-3,TRBV29-1
TGTGCCAGCAGTTCCCCCCGACTCCTGGACAGGGCAAGTGTGGATCAGCCCCAGCATTTT,CASSSPRLLDRASVDQPQHF,-,TRBD1,20,TRBJ1-5,TRBV6-7
TGTGCCAGTAGTATAGTCCCTAGCGGGGGAGTCACAGATACGCAGTATTTT,CASSIVPSGGVTDTQYF,-,TRBD2,17,TRBJ2-3,TRBV19
TGTGCCAGCAGCCCAGAAGGACCCACCTTGGGCGAGCAGTTCTTC,CASSPEGPTLGEQFF,-,-,15,TRBJ2-1,TRBV11-2
TGTGCCATCAGTGAGGGACAGGGTACCACTGAAGCTTTCTTT,CAISEGQGTTEAFF,-,TRBD1,14,TRBJ1-1,TRBV10-3
TGTGCCTGGAGTCCCCCCGGGGGAGCCCGCGGGGAGCTGTTTTTT,CAWSPPGGARGELFF,once,-,15,TRBJ2-2,TRBV30
TGCGCCAGCAGGGCGGACAGGTGTGGGGGGACCTCCTACGAGCAGTACTTC,CASRADRCGGTSYEQYF,few,-,17,TRBJ2-7,TRBV10-1
TGTGCCAGCAGGTCGGGACGAACGAACACCGGGGAGCTGTTTTTT,CASRSGRTNTGELFF,-,-,15,TRBJ2-2,TRBV28
TGTGCCAGCAGTTTAGGGACAGGGATAAATTCACCCCTCCACTTT,CASSLGTGINSPLHF,-,TRBD1,15,TRBJ1-6,TRBV28
TGTGCCAGCAGCTTAGTTCCCCTAGAAGGGGGTACGCAGTATTTT,CASSLVPLEGGTQYF,-,-,15,TRBJ2-3,TRBV13
TGTGCCAGTACCCGGGGGGTCGGCACAGATACGCAGTATTTT,CASTRGVGTDTQYF,once,TRBD2,14,TRBJ2-3,TRBV5-4
TGTGCCAGCAGTTTACGGGGGAACTATGGCTACACCTTC,CASSLRGNYGYTF,-,-,13,TRBJ1-2,TRBV28
TGTGCCAGCAGTTTAACACGGGGAAGGACCTTC,CASSLTRGRTF,-,-,11,TRBJ1-2,TRBV28
TGCGCCAGCAGCCAAGATGGGGAAGGGATCTTCACCGGGGAGCTGTTTTTT,CASSQDGEGIFTGELFF,-,-,17,TRBJ2-2,TRBV4-3
TGTGCCTGGAGTCTGGGGTTTGTCAGCAATCAGCCCCAGCATTTT,CAWSLGFVSNQPQHF,-,-,15,TRBJ1-5,TRBV30
TGCGCCAGCACCGACATCGGAAACACCATATATTTT,CASTDIGNTIYF,-,-,12,TRBJ1-3,TRBV10-2
TGTGCCAGCAGCTTCCGGACAATCGCGGACATTCAGTACTTC,CASSFRTIADIQYF,-,-,14,TRBJ2-4,TRBV11-2
TGTGCCAGCAGTGGAGCGGAGGTGAGCGAGCAGTACTTC,CASSGAEVSEQYF,-,-,13,TRBJ2-7,TRBV25-1
TGTGCCAGCAGGTATAATTACTCCTACGAGCAGTACTTC,CASRYNYSYEQYF,-,-,13,TRBJ2-7,TRBV6-4
TGTGCCAGCAGGTACAAGGGGGATAGCGGGGAGCTGTTTTTT,CASRYKGDSGELFF,-,-,14,TRBJ2-2,TRBV4-2
TGTGCCAGCAGCCCCAGGGGAGGCTTTAATGAAAAACTGTTTTTT,CASSPRGGFNEKLFF,-,-,15,TRBJ1-4,TRBV5-4
TGCGCCAGCAGCTTGGATGGGACAGATGGCTACACCTTC,CASSLDGTDGYTF,-,TRBD1,13,TRBJ1-2,TRBV5-1
TGTGCCAGCTCACCAGGCAGGGAACGTTACGAGCAGTACTTC,CASSPGRERYEQYF,-,-,14,TRBJ2-7,TRBV18
TGTGCCAGCAGCTTTAGACAGACTAGCACAGATACGCAGTATTTT,CASSFRQTSTDTQYF,-,-,15,TRBJ2-3,TRBV5-4
TGTGCCAGCTCCCCACTCGGGGACAGGGGGGCCTACGAGCAGTACTTC,CASSPLGDRGAYEQYF,-,TRBD1,16,TRBJ2-7,TRBV18
TGTGCCAGCTCACCAACCAGGGGCGGCACAGATACGCAGTATTTT,CASSPTRGGTDTQYF,-,-,15,TRBJ2-3,TRBV18
TGTGCCATCAGGGGGCCAGCGAACACTGAAGCTTTCTTT,CAIRGPANTEAFF,-,-,13,TRBJ1-1,TRBV10-3
TGTGCCAGCAGTTATAATTCACCCCTCCACTTT,CASSYNSPLHF,-,-,11,TRBJ1-6,TRBV28
TGTGCCAGCAGCGTATTTCCCAGGACTAGCGGCTCCTACGAGCAGTACTTC,CASSVFPRTSGSYEQYF,-,TRBD2,17,TRBJ2-7,TRBV7-6
TGTGCCAGCAGCTCTCGGACAGGATCTACCTCTGGGGCCAACGTCCTGACTTTC,CASSSRTGSTSGANVLTF,once,TRBD1,18,TRBJ2-6,TRBV9
TGTGCCAGCAGCTTAGCGGCCCAGTCAAGGCAGTACTTC,CASSLAAQSRQYF,-,-,13,TRBJ2-7,TRBV7-8
TGTGCCAGCAGTGCCACCACAGATACGCAGTATTTT,CASSATTDTQYF,-,-,12,TRBJ2-3,TRBV6-1
TGTGCCAGCAGCTCCCACAGGGCAGTTAATGAAAAACTGTTTTTT,CASSSHRAVNEKLFF,-,-,15,TRBJ1-4,TRBV7-2
TGTGCCAGCAGACTGAGCTCCTACGAGCAGTACTTC,CASRLSSYEQYF,once,-,12,TRBJ2-7,TRBV6-1
TGCGCCAGCAGTGAGGGAGGGCGGGGTCAAACTTGGGAGCAGTTCTTC,CASSEGGRGQTWEQFF,-,-,16,TRBJ2-1,TRBV10-2
TGCGCCAGCAGCCAAACAAATCTCGTCACAGATACGCAGTATTTT,CASSQTNLVTDTQYF,few,-,15,TRBJ2-3,TRBV4-1
TGTGCCAGCAGTTACGGGGGCGGGGGGAAATACTACGAGCAGTACTTC,CASSYGGGGKYYEQYF,-,TRBD2,16,TRBJ2-7,TRBV6-5
TGTGCCAGCAGTTTATTGAAGGCCTTCTCAGCAGGAAACACCATATATTTT,CASSLLKAFSAGNTIYF,-,-,17,TRBJ1-3,TRBV28
TGTGCCAGCAGTGAAGCCCCAGGGGTTTGGGGCAATCAGCCCCAGCATTTT,CASSEAPGVWGNQPQHF,-,-,17,TRBJ1-5,TRBV2
TGTGCCAGCAGCCCCCATATCGGGGGGGCGGGTTCCTACGAGCAGTACTTC,CASSPHIGGAGSYEQYF,-,TRBD2,17,TRBJ2-7,TRBV9
TGTGCCAGCAGCCGCGGGGGAGGTTCACCCCTCCACTTT,CASSRGGGSPLHF,few,-,13,TRBJ1-6,TRBV6-1
TGTGCCATCAGTGAAATCCAGGGACAGACTGAAGCTTTCTTT,CAISEIQGQTEAFF,-,TRBD1,14,TRBJ1-1,TRBV10-3
TGTGCCAGCAGCTTAAAAGGTCCTCATCAGCCCCAGCATTTT,CASSLKGPHQPQHF,once,-,14,TRBJ1-5,TRBV7-9
TGTGCCATCAGTGGTGTAGCTACCGGGGAGCTGTTTTTT,CAISGVATGELFF,-,-,13,TRBJ2-2,TRBV10-3
TGTGCCAGCAGGCAATCGGCAGGGCCAGAGACCCAGTACTTC,CASRQSAGPETQYF,-,-,14,TRBJ2-5,TRBV11-2
TGTGCCAGCAGAAGAGGGGGAACTGGAAACACCATATATTTT,CASRRGGTGNTIYF,-,-,14,TRBJ1-3,TRBV7-8
TGCACTTCGGGACAGCTCAATGAGCAGTTCTTC,CTSGQLNEQFF,-,TRBD1,11,TRBJ2-1,TRBV29-1
TGTGCCAGCAGCGCCGGCCCCGGACAGGTTAACTATGGCTACACCTTC,CASSAGPGQVNYGYTF,few,TRBD1,16,TRBJ1-2,TRBV9